This TCR beta chain was sequenced during a study of blood T cell repertoires in COVID-19. On the study more broadly: Acute-phase and convalescent COVID-19 samples originated in the United States, Italy and Spain.

The V gene's germline CDR1 is MNHEY and CDR2 SMNVEV (reference sequence). This CDR3 contains 12 residues. V was clipped by 5 bases and J by 2 bases, with 3 bases between them. Participants, 18 to 89 years old, spanned 24 US areas. Cohort placement rested on clinical history that participants reported themselves. Some clones are missing from TCRdb's copy, which holds only in-frame ones; the method was immunoSEQ multiplex PCR. The sample has a few hundred thousand clones, around 90% seen once. Material for sequencing was PBMCs or T cells enriched from blood (not recorded which). The chain recombines TRBV27 with TRBJ2-2; no definite D call. The sequence derives from a woman aged 30 to 39 who had recovered from COVID-19. CDR3 DNA sequence: TGTGCCAGCAGTAGCAACACCGGGGAGCTGTTTTTT. It yields the protein CASSSNTGELFF.